These T cell receptor beta chains were read from a single sample in a study of cytomegalovirus exposure and HLA in healthy donors. Using immunoSEQ multiplex PCR, the repertoire was profiled, and TCRdb retains in-frame clones only, with some absent. Its table records 65,000 to 95,000 clones. Material: PBMCs. These receptors all stem from a man aged 25-45 years in good health and CMV-seronegative. The conserved cysteine and the conserved F or W are not part of the CDR3 here.

J: TRBJ2-3; V: TRBV7-9; CDR3: ASSPTTDTQY
J: TRBJ2-1; V: TRBV30; CDR3: AWRGRGYNEQF
J: TRBJ1-5; V: TRBV9; CDR3: ASSSLTGPNQPQH
J: TRBJ2-7; V: TRBV6-1; CDR3: ASKRGTGNYEQY
J: TRBJ2-5; V: TRBV19; CDR3: ASSRLAGGAKTQY
J: TRBJ2-2; V: TRBV5-1; CDR3: ASSLIAGGNTGELF
J: TRBJ2-5; V: TRBV6-5; CDR3: ASSRGYQETQY
J: TRBJ2-7; V: TRBV5-1; CDR3: ASSSSSEALSYEQY
J: TRBJ2-5; V: TRBV9; CDR3: ASSPPYQETQY
J: TRBJ2-1; V: TRBV15; CDR3: ATSNLAAIDNEQF
J: TRBJ1-1; V: TRBV7-6; CDR3: ASSPFPGFVMNTEAF
J: TRBJ1-2; V: TRBV10-3; CDR3: AISPMTASNYGYT
J: TRBJ1-5; V: TRBV7-9; CDR3: ASSLATGPQPQH
J: TRBJ2-1; V: TRBV27; CDR3: ASRGRGIWELEQF
J: TRBJ1-4; V: TRBV30; CDR3: AWNDRVGEKLF
J: TRBJ2-7; V: TRBV30; CDR3: AWSVGTGYEQY
J: TRBJ1-1; V: TRBV6-1; CDR3: ASFEDWQTTEAF
J: TRBJ2-7; V: TRBV5-4; CDR3: ASSLRPYEQY
J: TRBJ2-3; V: TRBV11-3; CDR3: ASSLELAGGGDTQY
J: TRBJ2-2; V: TRBV4-1; CDR3: ASGRGDPNTGELF
J: TRBJ1-5; V: TRBV9; CDR3: ASSTDPGKQPQH
J: TRBJ2-2; V: TRBV4-1; CDR3: ASSERLAGGFYGGELF
J: TRBJ1-1; V: TRBV9; CDR3: ASSLGVLTEAF
J: TRBJ2-5; V: TRBV5-1; CDR3: ASSLRSVEETQY
J: TRBJ2-4; V: TRBV18; CDR3: ASSPLAGLAKNIQY
J: TRBJ2-1; V: TRBV18; CDR3: ASSPRTSGWI
J: TRBJ2-7; V: TRBV6-5; CDR3: ASSYSYGYEQY
J: TRBJ1-2; V: TRBV6-6; CDR3: ASSPTGFYGYT
J: TRBJ1-1; V: TRBV5-1; CDR3: ASSLRQQNTEAF
J: TRBJ1-2; V: TRBV29-1; CDR3: SVEAGQGLWGYT
J: TRBJ2-6; V: TRBV5-6; CDR3: ASSFPGTALGANVLT
J: TRBJ2-5; V: TRBV6-5; CDR3: ASSPSTSGRQTQY
J: TRBJ2-3; V: TRBV5-1; CDR3: ASSLYGGGTDTQY
J: TRBJ1-3; V: TRBV6-4; CDR3: ASKLKQGTGNTIY
J: TRBJ2-5; V: TRBV6-6; CDR3: ASSSLAGGSQETQY
J: TRBJ2-5; V: TRBV10-3; CDR3: ASRRGLEETQY
J: TRBJ2-5; V: TRBV29-1; CDR3: SAGGENGETQY
J: TRBJ2-1; V: TRBV11-2; CDR3: ASSLDTVYNEQF
J: TRBJ1-2; V: TRBV9; CDR3: ASSVPRMGGYGYT
J: TRBJ2-3; V: TRBV29-1; CDR3: SVRGTGGVADTQY